This TCR beta chain was recovered during a study of blood T cell repertoires in COVID-19 (dated by TCRdb to about 2020). Study-wide context: Collaborator samples came from the United States, Italy and Spain and covered acute and convalescent phases of COVID-19. Where HLA class I and class II types were available, the types were taken from metadata supplied by the sample provider, not from assay-based typing. The samples were drawn from the first 160 participants of the ongoing ImmuneRACE study and from over a thousand subjects provided by 6 global collaborators. The repertoires were released in a freely available public database intended as a resource for research on the immune response to SARS-CoV-2. Sample metadata almost always included a de-identified subject ID, COVID-19 status, age in years and sex. The dataset comprised deeply sampled blood TCRbeta repertoires from subjects exposed to, actively infected with, or recovered from COVID-19. The material from the prospective study consisted of cDNA or gDNA derived from T cells, B-cell-depleted T cells, or PBMCs. The paper as a whole reports these results and caveats: The quantity of clinical and demographic metadata differed by source and by participant and was supplied without curation.

One collaborating source in Seattle enrolled patients while the patients were actively infected and followed the patients over time throughout the course of disease. The collaborating institutions used their own protocols to collect whole blood in K2EDTA tubes. For TCRbeta analysis, collaborator samples were shipped as frozen whole blood, as isolated PBMCs, or as DNA extracted from either sample type. The immunoSEQ Assay, a bias-controlled multiplex PCR, was used to amplify TCRbeta CDR3 regions from genomic DNA. Under the source paper's analysis protocol: Nucleated cell counts per sample were estimated from amplification of reference gene primers within the assay. Sequence reads were collapsed and filtered to measure the absolute abundance of every unique TCRbeta CDR3 rearrangement. For each sample, productive Simpson clonality was calculated as the square root of Simpson's diversity index over productive rearrangements. TCRdb stores this immuneACCESS table with in-frame sequences only. Part of the clones is absent; in the studies checked, under half of the shortfall reflects unresolved V genes, and no reason is known for the rest. That table supplies the V and J calls and clone size; D and trimming were determined from the DNA. The table for this sample lists about 350,000 clones; about nine tenths of them were counted only once. The top ten constitute under 6.5% of the sample.

Based on the germline V gene, the CDR1 and CDR2 sequences are SGHRS and YFSETQ. Cut back by 0 bases and 5 bases, the V and J ends lie 14 bases apart. From the cysteine up to the phenylalanine, the CDR3 has a length of 15 residues. Just the 45-base CDR3 DNA is kept, in frame starting at base 1. About this clone: Its antigen target is currently unknown. Within one base of it there is no much larger clone, and no base qualities were kept.

In this chain, TRBV5-1 is recombined with TRBJ1-1; TRBD1 is a possible D gene, resting on 6 matching bases. The sequenced material came from peripheral blood. The sequence was collected from a woman between 50 and 59 years old with COVID-19, enrolled during active disease. The bases read TGCGCCAGCAGCTTGGGGATAGGGGGTTTTACTGAAGCTTTCTTT. Its translation is CASSLGIGGFTEAFF.